This TCR beta chain was identified in a study of response to subunit inactivated influenza vaccine. General study points: The study's authors posited that every seasonal influenza vaccination enlists few new T cells.

Via MiXCR, TCRdb re-called the RT-PCR reads, giving one row per CDR3 protein. This table holds about 780,000 distinct CDR3 sequences, roughly 20% found once. V was cut by 6 bases and J by 1 base, with 12 bases left in between. The CDR3 has 14 residues. The V gene's germline CDR1 is MNHNS and CDR2 SASEGT. In this sample, this clonotype turned up a few times. The target antigen is unknown. This sequence was found in a man in his fifties or sixties who received an inactivated influenza vaccine. V usage is TRBV6-1 and J usage is TRBJ1-1, with D hard to call. The sample consisted of PBMCs from blood, taken 5 to 6 days after vaccination. The CDR3 is CASSLQYPNTEAFF. The CDR3, as DNA: TGTGCCAGCAGCCTACAGTACCCGAACACTGAAGCTTTCTTT.